This T cell receptor (beta chain) was recovered during a study of cytomegalovirus exposure and HLA in healthy donors. CDR1 LNHDA and CDR2 SQIVND come from the germline V gene (reference sequence). This CDR3 has 15 amino acids. V dropped 6 bases and J dropped 3 bases, with 16 bases sitting between them. 60 Vbeta and 13 Jbeta primers were used in PCR. Assay used: immunoSEQ multiplex PCR; TCRdb lists only in-frame clones, some missing. This sample contains under 200,000 clones. This TCR derives from a man aged 25-45 years in good health and CMV-seronegative. Sequenced sample: PBMCs. The V gene is TRBV19, the J gene TRBJ2-3; D is unresolved. In DNA form, the CDR3 reads TGTGCCAGTAGAAGCAGTCCGCAGAGGACAGATACGCAGTATTTT. It specifies CASRSSPQRTDTQYF.